These 22 T cell receptor beta chains originate from one sample sequenced in a study of identical twins. Each CDR3 protein gets one entry after TCRdb re-called the 5' RACE reads with MiXCR. The sample consists of 570,000 or so distinct CDR3 sequences, approximately 10% of them appearing once. The same sample was also studied in work on yellow fever vaccine responses in identical twins.

Sequencing was performed on PBMCs. These receptors were collected from a woman aged 18-29 years in good health.

The chain carries TRBV7-9 and TRBJ2-7, with 8 bases identical to TRBD2. The V gene's germline CDR1 is SEHNR and CDR2 FQNEAQ (reference sequence). Trimming cost V 5 bases and J 3 bases; bases outside gene matches: 9. This CDR3 is 15 amino acids long. The DNA for the CDR3 is TGTGCCAGCAGCAAAGTAGCGGGGCTAAACTACGAGCAGTACTTC. As protein: CASSKVAGLNYEQYF.

This chain joins TRBV4-1 and TRBJ2-3, with 7 bases fitting TRBD2. Germline CDR1 and CDR2: MGHRA and YSYEKL. This CDR3 is built from 19 residues. V shed 0 bases, J shed 2 bases, and the junction held 14 bases outside the gene matches. Written as DNA, the CDR3 is TGCGCCAGCAGCCAAGATAGGAACCTAGCGGACCTATACACAGATACGCAGTATTTT. It yields the protein CASSQDRNLADLYTDTQYF.

The chain recombines TRBV12-5 with TRBJ2-1; perhaps D is TRBD1 or TRBD2 (5 bases each). The V gene lost 4 bases and the J gene lost 5 bases, with 15 bases spanning the gap. Germline assignment: CDR1 LGHNT and CDR2 FRNRAP. The CDR3 runs to 15 residues. In DNA form, the CDR3 reads TGTGCTAGTGGTTCTCACGGGACGGCCGACAATGAGCAGTTCTTC. The encoded protein is CASGSHGTADNEQFF. Drawing the rest from reference TRBV12-5 and TRBJ2-1, the complete variable domain is DARVTQTPRHKVTEMGQEVTMRCQPILGHNTVFWYRQTMMQGLELLAYFRNRAPLDDSGMPKDRFSAEMPDATLATLKIQPSEPRDSAVYFCASGSHGTADNEQFFGPGTRLTVL.

There are many counts of this clonotype. This chain uses TRBV11-2 with TRBJ2-7, with D hard to call. The germline V gene has CDR1 SGHAT and CDR2 FQNNGV. The CDR3 sequence is 13 residues long. V gave up 6 bases and J gave up 1 base, with 10 bases separating them. The CDR3 protein is CASSRTESYEQYF. In DNA, the CDR3 is TGTGCCAGCAGTCGAACAGAATCCTACGAGCAGTACTTC. Supplemented by reference TRBV11-2 and TRBJ2-7, the full variable domain reads EAGVAQSPRYKIIEKRQSVAFWCNPISGHATLYWYQQILGQGPKLLIQFQNNGVVDDSQLPKDRFSAERLKGVDSTLKIQPAKLEDSAVYLCASSRTESYEQYFGPGTRLTVT.

This clonotype was counted a few times. J is TRBJ2-5 and V is TRBV7-3; the D gene could be TRBD1 or TRBD2 (5 bases each). Germline CDR1 and CDR2: SGHTA and FQGTGA. V was cut by 3 bases and J by 5 bases, with 16 bases left in between. This CDR3 is built from 15 residues. CDR3 protein: CASSFDVGALETQYF. CDR3 bases: TGTGCCAGCAGCTTCGACGTCGGGGCTCTGGAGACCCAGTACTTC.

In its sample, this clonotype was seen many times. The chain has TRBV12-3 or TRBV12-4 and TRBJ1-2; unclear D gene. The CDR3 has 14 amino acids. Trimming cost V 5 bases and J 6 bases, with 16 bases left between them. The CDR3 here is CASSPVLDSNGYTF. CDR3 DNA: TGTGCCAGCAGTCCGGTTCTGGATTCCAATGGCTACACCTTC.

Worth noting for this clonotype: With a much larger clone just one base away, this may be a read error. The chain links TRBV12-3 or TRBV12-4 to TRBJ2-3; no definite D call. This CDR3 region has 13 residues. Trimming shortened V by 5 bases and J by 7 bases, and 13 bases separated the two germline ends. The CDR3 DNA reads as TGTGCCAGCAGTGCGGAGTTTGAAAATACGCAGTATTTT. Translated: CASSAEFENTQYF.

This clonotype has just a few counts. This chain connects TRBV28 to TRBJ2-1; unclear D gene. CDR3 length: 11 amino acids. Trimming removed 3 bases at V and 8 bases at J, with 5 bases between. CDR1 MDHEN and CDR2 SYDVKM come from the germline V gene. The CDR3 protein is CASSFKYEQFF. CDR3 nucleotides: TGTGCCAGCAGTTTCAAGTATGAGCAGTTCTTC.

The V call is TRBV5-1, the J call TRBJ2-2, with D tentatively TRBD1 (6 bases). Per germline, CDR1 SGHRS and CDR2 YFSETQ. The CDR3 has 16 residues. V lost 6 bases and J lost 1, with 16 bases in between. This chain's CDR3 is CASTPLGRGNTGELFF. DNA of the CDR3: TGCGCCAGCACCCCGTTGGGCAGGGGGAACACCGGGGAGCTGTTTTTT.

The chain couples TRBV6-5 to TRBJ2-3; D remains ambiguous. CDR1 is MNHEY and CDR2 is SVGAGI in the germline V gene. Trimming removed 0 bases at V and 9 bases at J, with 16 bases between. This CDR3 has 15 residues. CDR3 protein: CASSYSGPTHGTQYF. The CDR3 DNA reads TGTGCCAGCAGTTACTCAGGACCCACACATGGCACGCAGTATTTT.

The chain uses TRBV5-1 and TRBJ2-2; D may correspond to TRBD1 or TRBD2 (5 bases each). V lost 0 bases and J 6 bases, leaving 12 bases between the germline ends. The germline gives CDR1 SGHRS, CDR2 YFSETQ. CDR3 length: 15 residues. CDR3 nucleotides: TGCGCCAGCAGCTTGGGGCAGGGAGAAGCCGGGGAGCTGTTTTTT. It specifies CASSLGQGEAGELFF.

This clonotype was seen a few times. The V call is TRBV20-1, the J call TRBJ2-7; D is undetermined. V was trimmed by 5 bases and J by 3 bases, leaving 17 bases between them. Germline CDR1 reads DFQATT; CDR2 reads SNEGSKA (reference sequence). This CDR3 contains 14 residues. CDR3 DNA: TGCAGTGCTTCCGAACGCTTGGACCTCTACGAGCAGTACTTC. It is translated as CSASERLDLYEQYF.

This clonotype has more than one count but fewer than ten. The chain has TRBV11-2 and TRBJ2-1; no clear D. This CDR3 has 15 residues. Germline V gene lookup returns CDR1 SGHAT and CDR2 FQNNGV. Deletions cut 2 bases from V and 3 bases from J, with 11 bases between. In nucleotides, the CDR3 is TGTGCCAGCAGCTTACTGGCTGACTTCTACAATGAGCAGTTCTTC. Translation gives CASSLLADFYNEQFF. Combining the CDR3 with reference TRBV11-2 and TRBJ2-1 gives the whole variable domain EAGVAQSPRYKIIEKRQSVAFWCNPISGHATLYWYQQILGQGPKLLIQFQNNGVVDDSQLPKDRFSAERLKGVDSTLKIQPAKLEDSAVYLCASSLLADFYNEQFFGPGTRLTVL.

The rearrangement uses TRBV29-1 and TRBJ2-1; 8 bases line up with TRBD1. From germline, CDR1 is SQVTM and CDR2 ANQGSEA. Trimming took 6 bases from V and 3 from J; bases not matched to a gene: 4. The CDR3 has 13 residues. CDR3 nucleotides: TGCAGCGTACCGACAGGGGTCTACAATGAGCAGTTCTTC. Translated: CSVPTGVYNEQFF.

This clonotype was counted ten times or more. The chain couples TRBV5-1 to TRBJ1-6; no firm D call. V gave up 0 bases and J gave up 9 bases, with 7 bases separating them. Germline V gene lookup returns CDR1 SGHRS and CDR2 YFSETQ. The CDR3 runs 13 residues. The DNA of the CDR3 is TGCGCCAGCAGCTTGGATGGGAGTTCACCCCTCCACTTT. The encoded protein is CASSLDGSSPLHF.

This clonotype came up a few times. The chain carries TRBV4-3 and TRBJ2-7; D might be TRBD2 (5 bases). The CDR3 loop spans 17 amino acids. Trimming stripped 4 bases from V and 2 bases from J, with 21 bases between. Germline CDR1 is LGHNA and CDR2 is YSLEER. CDR3 bases: TGCGCCAGCAGCCCCACTCGACGGGGTCGACCGCCCTACGAGCAGTACTTC. Its protein product is CASSPTRRGRPPYEQYF.

The table lists this clonotype with a few counts. Written as DNA, the CDR3 is TGCGCCAGCAGCTTGGGAAGTAGTAGCTCTGGGGCCAACGTCCTGACTTTC. Encoded protein: CASSLGSSSSGANVLTF. The chain recombines TRBV5-1 with TRBJ2-6; no clear D. There are 17 residues in the CDR3. Per the germline V gene, CDR1 is SGHRS and CDR2 is YFSETQ. V was shortened by 0 bases and J by 0 bases, with 10 bases between the two germline ends.

V is TRBV3-1 and J is TRBJ2-1, with D unresolved. Germline loops: CDR1 LGHDT, CDR2 YNNKEL (reference sequence). This CDR3 is built from 16 residues. Trimming removed 1 base from V and 9 bases from J, with 19 bases in between. CDR3 nucleotide sequence: TGTGCCAGCAGCCAAGCAATCGCGATAAACGGTGTTGAGCAGTTCTTC. Amino acids: CASSQAIAINGVEQFF.

There are a few counts of this clonotype. This chain joins TRBV6-4 and TRBJ2-1; no clear D gene. Trimming cost V 1 base and J 10 bases, with 14 bases left between them. CDR1 and CDR2 (germline): MRHNA, SNTAGT. The CDR3 loop spans 14 amino acids. CDR3 region: CASSDFWGRGEQFF. As DNA, the CDR3 is TGTGCCAGCAGTGACTTTTGGGGTCGAGGAGAGCAGTTCTTC.

The chain recombines TRBV7-8 with TRBJ2-5; D is perhaps TRBD2 (5 bases). V was cut by 0 bases and J by 0 bases, with 20 bases left in between. CDR1 is SGHVS, CDR2 FQNEAQ, per germline. CDR3 length: 19 amino acids. The CDR3 nucleotides read TGTGCCAGCAGCTTAGCCCTAGTTATCAGCGGAGTGTACCAAGAGACCCAGTACTTC. Its translation is CASSLALVISGVYQETQYF.

This clonotype was observed many times. The chain has TRBV20-1 and TRBJ1-5; D is possibly TRBD1 (5 bases). This CDR3 is built from 17 residues. V was cut by 3 bases and J by 1 base, with 19 bases left in between. Germline-derived CDR1 and CDR2 are DFQATT and SNEGSKA (reference sequence). Here the CDR3 reads CSARSREVGKSNQPQHF. The CDR3 DNA is TGCAGTGCTAGGTCCAGGGAGGTCGGGAAGAGCAATCAGCCCCAGCATTTT.

This rearrangement joins TRBV6-1 to TRBJ2-5, with 10 bases fitting TRBD2. CDR1 is MNHNS and CDR2 is SASEGT in the germline V gene. The ends lost 5 bases at V and 3 bases at J; junction bases unmatched: 9. This CDR3 is 16 amino acids long. The CDR3 is CASSTLAGAVEETQYF. The CDR3 nucleotides are TGTGCCAGCAGTACCCTAGCGGGAGCGGTAGAAGAGACCCAGTACTTC.